Included here is one T cell receptor beta chain sequence, with context. No antigen is known for it. A sample-barcoded 5' primer and a J-beta primer mix were used in a second PCR of roughly 7 to 12 cycles. All samples gave at least 2.5 million CDR3-containing paired-end reads. TCRdb redid the calling of the 5' RACE reads with MiXCR, one entry per CDR3 protein. The table shows hundreds of thousands of distinct CDR3 sequences, with 40% to 45% occurring only once. Every donor contributed roughly 11 milliliters of peripheral blood by blood draw. This entry comes from a study of blood T cells in healthy people across ages. Whole-study results and caveats: Both higher diversity and more naive CD4+ cells marked long-lived donors when set against aged donors.

The CDR3 length is 15 residues. In germline, CDR1 is SGHTA, CDR2 FQGTGA. The germline V and J ends were trimmed by 3 bases and 7 bases, with 19 bases remaining between them. The clonotype originates from an older man in good health. The material sequenced was blood. The chain has TRBV7-3 and TRBJ2-7; TRBD2 might be the D (6 bases). The CDR3 nucleotides read TGTGCCAGCAGCTTTAGTGGGAGGCCGAACAATGAGCAGTACTTC. Residues: CASSFSGRPNNEQYF. Combining the CDR3 with reference TRBV7-3 and TRBJ2-7 gives the whole variable domain GAGVSQTPSNKVTEKGKYVELRCDPISGHTALYWYRQSLGQGPEFLIYFQGTGAADDSGLPNDRFFAVRPEGSVSTLKIQRTERGDSAVYLCASSFSGRPNNEQYFGPGTRLTVT.